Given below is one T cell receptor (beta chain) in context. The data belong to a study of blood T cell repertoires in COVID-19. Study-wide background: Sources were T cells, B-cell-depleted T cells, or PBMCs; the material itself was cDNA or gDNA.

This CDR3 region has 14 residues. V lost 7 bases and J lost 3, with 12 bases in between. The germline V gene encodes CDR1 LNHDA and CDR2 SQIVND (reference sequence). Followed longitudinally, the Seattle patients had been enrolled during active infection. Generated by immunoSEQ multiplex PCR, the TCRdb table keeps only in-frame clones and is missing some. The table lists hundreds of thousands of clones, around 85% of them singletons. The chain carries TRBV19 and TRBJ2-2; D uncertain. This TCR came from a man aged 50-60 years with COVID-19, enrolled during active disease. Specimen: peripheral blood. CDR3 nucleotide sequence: TGTGCCAGTAACTCAGGAAAGTACACCGGGGAGCTGTTTTTT. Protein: CASNSGKYTGELFF.